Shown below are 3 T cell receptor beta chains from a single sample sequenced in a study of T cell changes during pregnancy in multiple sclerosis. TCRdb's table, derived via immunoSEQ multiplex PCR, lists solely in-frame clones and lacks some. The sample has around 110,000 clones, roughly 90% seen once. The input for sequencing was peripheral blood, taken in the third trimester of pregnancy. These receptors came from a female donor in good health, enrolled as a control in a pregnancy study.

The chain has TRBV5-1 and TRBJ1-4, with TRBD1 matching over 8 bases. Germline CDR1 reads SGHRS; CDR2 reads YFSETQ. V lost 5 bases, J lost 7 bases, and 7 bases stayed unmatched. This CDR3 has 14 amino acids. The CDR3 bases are TGCGCCAGCAGGCACACAGGGGGGGCTGAAAAACTGTTTTTT. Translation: CASRHTGGAEKLFF.

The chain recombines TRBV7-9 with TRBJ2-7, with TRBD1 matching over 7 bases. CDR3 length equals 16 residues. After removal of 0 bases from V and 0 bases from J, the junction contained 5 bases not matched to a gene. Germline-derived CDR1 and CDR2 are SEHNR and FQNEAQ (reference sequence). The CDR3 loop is CASSLAGQVSSYEQYF. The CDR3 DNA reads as TGTGCCAGCAGCTTAGCTGGACAGGTAAGCTCCTACGAGCAGTACTTC.

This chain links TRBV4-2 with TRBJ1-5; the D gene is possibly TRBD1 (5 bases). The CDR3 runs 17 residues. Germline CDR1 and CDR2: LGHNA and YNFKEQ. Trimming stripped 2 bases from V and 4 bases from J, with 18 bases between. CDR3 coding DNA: TGTGCCAGCAGCCAATCCCCCGAGGAGGGGTTAAATCAGCCCCAGCATTTT. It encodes CASSQSPEEGLNQPQHF.